This T cell receptor (beta chain) was sequenced during a study of cytotoxic CD8 clonotypes in ibrutinib-treated CLL. Generated by immunoSEQ multiplex PCR, the TCRdb table keeps only in-frame clones and is missing some. The sample lists approximately 200,000 clones; approximately 68% were seen once. V shed 8 bases and J 7 bases; nucleotides not matched to a gene: 17. Germline V lookup: CDR1 MDHEN, CDR2 SYDVKM. The CDR3 has 16 residues. The gene calls are TRBV28 and TRBJ2-1; TRBD2 aligns across 7 bases. Sequencing was performed on PBMCs, taken after 24 months of ibrutinib treatment. This receptor was taken from a human donor with chronic lymphocytic leukemia. CDR3 bases: TGTGCCAGCCCCCCAAGCGGGAAAAGATCGACTAATGAGCAGTTCTTC. Amino acids: CASPPSGKRSTNEQFF.